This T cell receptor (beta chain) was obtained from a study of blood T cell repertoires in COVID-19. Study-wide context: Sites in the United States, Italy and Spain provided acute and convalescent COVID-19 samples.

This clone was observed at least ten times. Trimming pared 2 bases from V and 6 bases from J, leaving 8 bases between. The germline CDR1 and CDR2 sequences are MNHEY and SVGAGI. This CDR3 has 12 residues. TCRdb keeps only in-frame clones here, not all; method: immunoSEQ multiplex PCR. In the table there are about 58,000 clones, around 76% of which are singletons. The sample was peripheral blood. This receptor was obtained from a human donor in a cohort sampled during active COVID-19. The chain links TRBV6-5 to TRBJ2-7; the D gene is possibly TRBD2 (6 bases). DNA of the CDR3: TGTGCCAGCAGTTACCAGGGAGGCGAGCAGTACTTC. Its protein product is CASSYQGGEQYF.